These 18 T cell receptor beta chains share one sample of origin, sequenced in a study of long-term antiretroviral therapy in people with HIV. The run of the v3.0 immunoSEQ assay was at survey level. The data were produced by immunoSEQ multiplex PCR, yet TCRdb's version contains in-frame clones alone and is incomplete. The sample contains under 25,000 clones, roughly 86% of which appear only once. The sequencing used unsorted PBMCs, collected 1.3 years after starting antiretroviral therapy. Source of these receptors: a man aged 55 to 70 with HIV.

The V call is TRBV18, the J call TRBJ2-5; D unclear. The length of the CDR3 is 15 residues. Per germline, CDR1 KGHSH and CDR2 LQKENI. Trimming shortened V by 0 bases and J by 5 bases, and 13 bases separated the two germline ends. This CDR3 is CASSPPVVVGETQYF. The CDR3 nucleotides are TGTGCCAGCTCACCACCGGTGGTAGTTGGGGAGACCCAGTACTTC.

The chain combines TRBV2 with TRBJ1-1; D gene ambiguous. The CDR3 runs 11 residues. Trimming removed 8 bases at V and 1 base at J, with 5 bases between. In germline, CDR1 is SNHLY, CDR2 FYNNEI. CDR3: CASGGNTEAFF. CDR3 DNA sequence: TGTGCCAGCGGCGGGAACACTGAAGCTTTCTTT. Looking up the rest from reference TRBV2 and TRBJ1-1 gives the full variable domain: EPEVTQTPSHQVTQMGQEVILRCVPISNHLYFYWYRQILGQKVEFLVSFYNNEISEKSEIFDDQFSVERPDGSNFTLKIRSTKLEDSAMYFCASGGNTEAFFGQGTRLTVV.

The chain links TRBV10-1 to TRBJ1-1; perhaps TRBD1 as D (5 bases). Deletions cut 4 bases from V and 5 bases from J, with 17 bases between. There are 15 residues in the CDR3. CDR1 is WNHNN and CDR2 is SYGVQD in the germline V gene (reference sequence). The CDR3 nucleotides read TGCGCCAGCAGTGGGTCCCAGGGAGTAGGGACTGAAGCTTTCTTT. Residues: CASSGSQGVGTEAFF.

The chain is built from TRBV5-4 and TRBJ2-6; D ambiguous. Germline CDR1 and CDR2: SGHNT and YYREEE (reference sequence). V was clipped by 3 bases and J by 0 bases, with 13 bases between them. The CDR3 extends over 17 amino acids. The CDR3 DNA reads as TGTGCCAGCAGCTCCGGGCCACCCCTCTCTGGGGCCAACGTCCTGACTTTC. Translation gives CASSSGPPLSGANVLTF.

Here the CDR3 DNA reads TGTGCCAGTAGTATCGCGGGTCCCGATGGCTACACCTTC. Protein product: CASSIAGPDGYTF. The chain recombines TRBV19 with TRBJ1-2, with D hard to call. V was clipped by 3 bases and J by 6 bases, with 11 bases between them. Looked up from germline, CDR1 is LNHDA and CDR2 is SQIVND (reference sequence). The CDR3 runs 13 residues.

The CDR3 is CASSPRRLGGNTIYF. The CDR3, as DNA: TGTGCCAGCAGCCCCCGGAGATTAGGAGGAAACACCATATATTTT. The J gene is TRBJ1-3, the V gene TRBV7-6, with D uncertain. Per the germline V gene, CDR1 is SGHVS and CDR2 is FNYEAQ. V was trimmed by 5 bases and J by 4 bases, leaving 15 bases between them. The CDR3 length is 15 residues.

This chain uses TRBV5-4 with TRBJ2-5; 8 bases align to TRBD2. Trimming removed 0 bases from V and 2 bases from J; junction bases left unmatched: 3. The CDR3 spans 15 residues. Germline CDR1 SGHNT, CDR2 YYREEE (reference sequence). The CDR3 sequence: CASSLGRGDQETQYF. Here the CDR3 DNA reads TGTGCCAGCAGCTTGGGGCGGGGGGATCAAGAGACCCAGTACTTC.

This clone was recorded a few times. The chain is built from TRBV9 and TRBJ2-5, with TRBD2 matching 10 bases. Germline V CDR1 and CDR2: SGDLS, YYNGEE. This CDR3 spans 16 amino acids. Trimming took 4 bases from V and 5 from J; bases not matched to a gene: 11. CDR3 in DNA: TGTGCCAGCAGCCCGGGAGTAGCGGGGGGCTGGGAGACCCAGTACTTC. This codes for CASSPGVAGGWETQYF. Drawing the rest from reference TRBV9 and TRBJ2-5, the complete variable domain is DSGVTQTPKHLITATGQRVTLRCSPRSGDLSVYWYQQSLDQGLQFLIQYYNGEERAKGNILERFSAQQFPDLHSELNLSSLELGDSALYFCASSPGVAGGWETQYFGPGTRLLVL.

The rearrangement uses TRBV2 and TRBJ2-3; the D gene is possibly TRBD2 (6 bases). Germline CDR1 reads SNHLY; CDR2 reads FYNNEI. There are 13 residues in the CDR3. The ends were cut back, 5 bases at V and 4 bases at J, with 10 bases in the middle. The CDR3 sequence is CASSRESPDTQYF. The CDR3 region has the DNA TGTGCCAGCAGTCGGGAGTCTCCAGATACGCAGTATTTT.

The rearrangement joins TRBV6-6 to TRBJ1-2; D unclear. The CDR3 runs 14 residues. Germline CDR1 and CDR2: MNHNY and SVGAGI (reference sequence). V was pared by 1 base and J by 0 bases, with 6 bases between. CDR3 in DNA: TGTGCCAGCAGTTACTTTAATGCTAACTATGGCTACACCTTC. This codes for CASSYFNANYGYTF.

This clone was seen a single time. The chain uses TRBV13 and TRBJ2-7; D not certain. This CDR3 is built from 11 residues. V was shortened by 1 base and J by 5 bases, with 3 bases between the two germline ends. Germline CDR1 reads PRHDT; CDR2 reads FYEKMQ (reference sequence). The CDR3 sequence: CASSLVHEQYF. CDR3 in DNA: TGTGCCAGCAGCTTAGTCCACGAGCAGTACTTC.

V and J are TRBV7-2 and TRBJ2-7; tentative D call: TRBD1 (6 bases). Germline V gives CDR1 SGHTA, CDR2 FQGNSA. V lost 8 bases to trimming and J lost 1 base, with 6 bases between them. This CDR3 contains 11 residues. The CDR3, as DNA: TGTGCCAGCGGACAGTCCTACGAGCAGTACTTC. As protein: CASGQSYEQYF. Full variable domain (outside the CDR3, taken from reference TRBV7-2 and TRBJ2-7): GAGVSQSPSNKVTEKGKDVELRCDPISGHTALYWYRQSLGQGLEFLIYFQGNSAPDKSGLPSDRFSAERTGGSVSTLTIQRTQQEDSAVYLCASGQSYEQYFGPGTRLTVT.

This clone has just a few counts. The genes are TRBV4-3 and TRBJ1-6; no firm D call. This CDR3 has 15 residues. The germline V gene encodes CDR1 LGHNA and CDR2 YSLEER. V was pared by 0 bases and J by 7 bases, with 10 bases between. DNA for the CDR3: TGCGCCAGCAGCCAAGATGGATCGGGGAATTCACCCCTCCACTTT. It codes for CASSQDGSGNSPLHF.

V is TRBV29-1 and J is TRBJ2-5; the D gene could be TRBD1 or TRBD2 (5 bases each). CDR1 is SQVTM, CDR2 ANQGSEA, per germline. V was clipped by 3 bases and J by 5 bases, with 22 bases between them. The CDR3 has 16 amino acids. The chain's CDR3 is CSVEQGTVPSGETQYF. The CDR3 DNA sequence: TGCAGCGTTGAGCAGGGTACTGTACCCTCGGGGGAGACCCAGTACTTC.

The chain links TRBV4-3 to TRBJ2-7, with 8 bases identical to TRBD2. The germline CDR1 and CDR2 sequences are LGHNA and YSLEER. CDR3 size: 15 residues. The trim removed 0 bases at V and 2 bases at J, leaving 3 bases unmatched. The CDR3 loop reads CASSQDSGAAYEQYF. The CDR3, as DNA: TGCGCCAGCAGCCAAGATAGCGGGGCAGCCTACGAGCAGTACTTC.

The gene calls are TRBV20-1 and TRBJ1-1; D may be TRBD1 (6 bases). This CDR3 has 11 residues. Germline values: CDR1 DFQATT, CDR2 SNEGSKA (reference sequence). In nucleotides, the CDR3 is TGCAGCAAAGGGGGGTACACTGAAGCTTTCTTT. It codes for CSKGGYTEAFF.

For this clone: This sample includes further DNA sequences coding for the same CDR3. The rearrangement joins TRBV9 to TRBJ2-7; 8 nucleotides line up with TRBD2. V shed 3 bases and J 3 bases; nucleotides not matched to a gene: 8. Germline V gives CDR1 SGDLS, CDR2 YYNGEE. The CDR3 runs 15 residues. The chain's CDR3 is CASSASGSSDYEQYF. For the CDR3, the DNA is TGTGCCAGCAGCGCAAGCGGGAGCTCGGACTACGAGCAGTACTTC.

The J gene is TRBJ2-5, the V gene TRBV5-1; 7 positions match TRBD1. J was trimmed by 5 bases and V by 0 bases; bases with no gene match: 4. The CDR3 is made up of 14 amino acids. In germline, CDR1 is SGHRS, CDR2 YFSETQ. The CDR3 reads CASSLGGGAETQYF. The DNA of the CDR3 is TGCGCCAGCAGCTTGGGAGGGGGCGCTGAGACCCAGTACTTC.